This T cell receptor beta chain was observed in a study of T-cell memory formation after mild COVID-19 (dated by TCRdb to 2020 to 2023). A note on the overall study: Most TCR sequence clusters were specific to one of the two donors. T-cell clones expanding and contracting after mild COVID-19 in a couple of donors were tracked by longitudinal TCRalpha and TCRbeta repertoire sequencing. Two young, previously healthy adult volunteers, one female and one male, were included in the cohort.

The listed sequencing device is Illumina NovaSeq 6000. cDNA libraries for TCRalpha and TCRbeta were prepared by 5'RACE using constant-segment primers, with sample barcodes and unique molecular identifiers added. RNA was extracted from every sample with Trizol reagent. Amplification of the libraries took two PCR steps, and the second step added a second sample barcode plus Illumina TruSeq adapters. Sequencing of the libraries was done on an Illumina NovaSeq, producing 2 x 150 bp paired-end reads. The study's processing was this. With migec v1.2.7, reads were demultiplexed and then collapsed into UMI-guided consensus sequences. Using mixcr v2.1.11, the UMI consensuses were aligned to TRA and TRB V and J templates and assembled into clonotypes. Expanded or contracted clonotypes were those called significant by both edgeR and NoisET, with noise models trained on biological replicates. For edgeR calls, the cutoffs were a false discovery rate-adjusted p below 0.01 and a log2 fold-change threshold of 1. As an exploratory analysis of dynamics, PCA with hierarchical clustering was applied to max-normalized trajectories of the 1000 most abundant clonotypes. Each responding clone was given a CD4 or CD8 phenotype based on the CD4+ and CD8+ repertoires, which had been sequenced separately. In-frame beta chains were kept once TCRdb had trimmed the public reads at Q25 with fastp and called clones with MiXCR. One record per CDR3 amino acid sequence lists the most common genes and DNA. The V and J calls and clone size are TCRdb's, not the authors'. This sample holds 390,000 or so distinct CDR3 sequences; approximately 16% were observed only once. Together, the top ten hold about a fifth of the sample.

Ficoll-Paque density gradient centrifugation was used to isolate PBMCs. CDR1 and CDR2 are read off the germline V gene (reference sequence) as LGHDT and YNNKEL. V is reduced by 1 base and J by 0 bases, leaving a spacing of 11 bases between them. Including cysteine and phenylalanine, the CDR3 has 16 amino acids. Only the CDR3 portion is preserved as DNA: 48 bases, with reading frame beginning at the first base. This clonotype was seen many times. Its antigen is still unknown. One base away there is no much larger clone; base qualities are not given. On the study overall, not on this receptor specifically: The second-wave clones that peaked on day 37 were not confirmed to be SARS-CoV-2 specific. Some responding clones were found in pre-infection memory, which suggests that pre-existing cross-reactive memory T cells took part in the SARS-CoV-2 response. The study covered only a couple of mild cases, and larger cohorts including severe cases with pre-infection samples were considered necessary. From day 15 to 85, contracting clones showed balanced CD4/CD8 phenotypes, whereas a second wave of clones that expanded from day 15 to 37 leaned towards CD4+. Contracting CD4+ clones appeared mostly in the CM and EM memory subsets, whereas CD8+ clones were enriched in EMRA.

This chain is built from TRBV3-1 and TRBJ2-3, with an unclear D gene assignment. The TCR sequence derives from a man aged 18 to 35 who had mild COVID-19 (a few samples of this study predate the infection). The sample titles of this study are shuffled in the database, so cell type and time point are left out; the donor was told from shared clones. The sample was PBMCs or a T cell subset sorted from them (not recorded which). CDR3 protein: CASSQGARTSTDTQYF. The DNA sequence is TGTGCCAGCAGCCAAGGAGCGAGAACTAGCACAGATACGCAGTATTTT.